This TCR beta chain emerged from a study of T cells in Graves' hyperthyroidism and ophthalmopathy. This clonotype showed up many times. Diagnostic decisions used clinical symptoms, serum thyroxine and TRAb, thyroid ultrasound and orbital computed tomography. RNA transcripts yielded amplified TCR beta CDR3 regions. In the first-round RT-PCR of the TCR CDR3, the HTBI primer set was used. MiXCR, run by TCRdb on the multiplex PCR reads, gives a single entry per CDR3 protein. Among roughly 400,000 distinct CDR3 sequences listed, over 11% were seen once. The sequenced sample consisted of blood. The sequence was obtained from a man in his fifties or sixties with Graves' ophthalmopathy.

The CDR3 reads CASKEGGLEYF. The DNA of the CDR3 is TGTGCCAGCAAAGAAGGGGGATTGGAGTACTTC. This chain connects TRBV7-9 to TRBJ2-4, with D possibly TRBD1 on 6 matching bases. Germline CDR1 is SEHNR and CDR2 is FQNEAQ (reference sequence). Trimming took off 7 bases at V and 14 bases at J, with 15 bases between the two ends. The length of the CDR3 is 11 residues.